Listed here are 5 T cell receptor beta chains from one sample, sequenced in a study of blood T cell repertoires in COVID-19. The assay was immunoSEQ multiplex PCR, and TCRdb's table has in-frame clones only and misses some. The data show approximately 100,000 clones, with roughly 92% seen just once and around 5.7% held by the top ten. Sequences were obtained from peripheral blood. The receptors shown here come from a man between 65 and 80 years old with acute or convalescent COVID-19.

This chain joins TRBV11-3 and TRBJ1-6; TRBD1 matches 10 bases. The J segment lost 7 bases and the V segment lost 4 bases, leaving 4 bases of the junction unmatched. This CDR3 contains 15 residues. Germline values: CDR1 SGHNT, CDR2 YENEEA. CDR3 nucleotide sequence: TGTGCCAGCAGCTCGGACAGGGGGAGGAATTCACCCCTCCACTTT. Translation gives CASSSDRGRNSPLHF.

The genes are TRBV30 and TRBJ1-5, with D maybe TRBD1 (6 bases). V was clipped by 3 bases and J by 5 bases, with 11 bases between them. The germline V gene has CDR1 GTSNPN and CDR2 SVGIG (reference sequence). This CDR3 contains 13 residues. The DNA of the CDR3 is TGTGCCTGGAGCAGGGGAAAGGATCAGCCCCAGCATTTT. The encoded protein is CAWSRGKDQPQHF.

The V and J genes are TRBV28 and TRBJ1-1, with D possibly TRBD1 on 5 matching bases. The CDR3 is made up of 14 amino acids. Trimming removed 8 bases at V and 1 base at J, with 14 bases between. The germline V gene has CDR1 MDHEN and CDR2 SYDVKM. The CDR3, as DNA: TGTGCCAGCCTCAACGGAGGGGAGAACACTGAAGCTTTCTTT. The encoded protein is CASLNGGENTEAFF. Supplemented by reference TRBV28 and TRBJ1-1, the full variable domain reads DVKVTQSSRYLVKRTGEKVFLECVQDMDHENMFWYRQDPGLGLRLIYFSYDVKMKEKGDIPEGYSVSREKKERFSLILESASTNQTSMYLCASLNGGENTEAFFGQGTRLTVV.

The V call is TRBV3-1 (or the pseudogene TRBV3-2), the J call TRBJ2-5, with no clear D. V lost 6 bases and J lost 2, with 7 bases in between. Per the germline V gene, CDR1 is LGHDT and CDR2 is YNNKEL (reference sequence). The CDR3 has 12 amino acids. CDR3 sequence (DNA): TGTGCCAGCAGGACTGCTCAAGAGACCCAGTACTTC. This sequence encodes CASRTAQETQYF.

The chain uses TRBV24-1 and TRBJ1-1, with no clear D. The CDR3 loop spans 14 amino acids. The V gene lost 1 base and the J gene lost 4 bases, with 9 bases spanning the gap. Looked up from germline, CDR1 is KGHDR and CDR2 is SFDVKD. The DNA of the CDR3 is TGTGCCACCAGTGATTTTCGGGGTGGCACTGAAGCTTTCTTT. As protein: CATSDFRGGTEAFF.